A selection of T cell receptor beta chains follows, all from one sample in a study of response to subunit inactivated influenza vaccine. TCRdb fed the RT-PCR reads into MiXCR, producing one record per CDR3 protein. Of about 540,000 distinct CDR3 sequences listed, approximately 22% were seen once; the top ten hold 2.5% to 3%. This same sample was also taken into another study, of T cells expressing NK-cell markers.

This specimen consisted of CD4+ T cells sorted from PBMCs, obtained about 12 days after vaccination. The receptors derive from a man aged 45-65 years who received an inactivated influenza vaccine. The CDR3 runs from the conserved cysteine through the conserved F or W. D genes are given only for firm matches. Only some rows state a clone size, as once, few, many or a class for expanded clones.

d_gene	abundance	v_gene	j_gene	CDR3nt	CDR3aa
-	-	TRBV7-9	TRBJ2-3	TGTGCCAGCAGGTCGGAGGCTTTCACCACAGATACGCAGTATTTT	CASRSEAFTTDTQYF
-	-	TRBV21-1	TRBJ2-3	TGTGCCAGCACCGTAGGGAAGGAAAACAGCACAGATACGCAGTATTTT	CASTVGKENSTDTQYF
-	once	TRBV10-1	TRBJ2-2	TGCGCCAGCAGGTCAGGGCCGAACACCGGGGAGCTGTTTTTT	CASRSGPNTGELFF
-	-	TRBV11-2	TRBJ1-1	TGTGCCAGCAGCTTACAGGGTTTTGAGTTATCGAACACTGAAGCTTTCTTT	CASSLQGFELSNTEAFF
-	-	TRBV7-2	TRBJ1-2	TGTGCCAGCACCCGGGTGGGGGCTTATGGCTACACCTTC	CASTRVGAYGYTF
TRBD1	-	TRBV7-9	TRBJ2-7	TGTGCCAGCAGCTTCCTAAGGGGCAGGGGGCCTTCCTACGAGCAGTACTTC	CASSFLRGRGPSYEQYF
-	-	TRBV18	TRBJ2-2	TGTGCCAGCTCACCAAAGGAGGTCGGGGAGCTGTTTTTT	CASSPKEVGELFF
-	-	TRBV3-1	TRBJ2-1	TGTGCCAGCAGCAAACTTCTACAAAATGAGCAGTTCTTC	CASSKLLQNEQFF
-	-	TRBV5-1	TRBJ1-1	TGCGCCAGCAGCATGAGCGGGGGAACCACTGAAGCTTTCTTT	CASSMSGGTTEAFF
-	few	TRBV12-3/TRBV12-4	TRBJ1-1	TGTGCCAGCAATCACCGAGGGGGGACTGAAGCTTTCTTT	CASNHRGGTEAFF
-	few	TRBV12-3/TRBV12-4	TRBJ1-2	TGTGCCAGCACCCAACTTGGCCCTAAGGGCTACACCTTC	CASTQLGPKGYTF
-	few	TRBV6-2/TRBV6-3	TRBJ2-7	TGTGCCAGCAGTTACCCCCAAGAAAGAAGGACTCTAACCTACGAGCAGTACTTC	CASSYPQERRTLTYEQYF
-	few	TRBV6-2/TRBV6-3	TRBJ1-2	TGTGCCAGCAGTTACGGGACGGCTTCCTGGGACTATGGCTACACCTTC	CASSYGTASWDYGYTF
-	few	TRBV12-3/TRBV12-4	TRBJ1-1	TGTGCCAGCAGTTTGGGCGGACAGATCATGAACACTGAAGCTTTCTTT	CASSLGGQIMNTEAFF
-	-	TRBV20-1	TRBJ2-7	TGCAGTGTTCCCCTGTTTTGGTCCGCATATAGAGGCACTAACTACGAGCAGTACTTC	CSVPLFWSAYRGTNYEQYF
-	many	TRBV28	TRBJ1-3	TGTGCCAGCAGTTTAGCGAGCTCTGGAAACACCATATATTTT	CASSLASSGNTIYF
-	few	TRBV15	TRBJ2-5	TGTGCCACCAGCCCCCGGTACCAAGAGACCCAGTACTTC	CATSPRYQETQYF
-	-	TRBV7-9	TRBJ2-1	TGTGCCAGCAGCTTAGGTGGGGGGTTCAATGAGCAGTTCTTC	CASSLGGGFNEQFF
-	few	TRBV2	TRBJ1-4	TGTGCCAGTACGGGGTACGATGAAAAACTGTTTTTT	CASTGYDEKLFF
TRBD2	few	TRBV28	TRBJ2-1	TGTGCCAGCAGCCCCCCCCCTAGCGGGAGTAATGAGCAGTTCTTC	CASSPPPSGSNEQFF
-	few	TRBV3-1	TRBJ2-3	TGTGCCAGCAGCCAAGACCCCAACCCAGATACGCAGTATTTT	CASSQDPNPDTQYF
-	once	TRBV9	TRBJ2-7	TGTGCCAGCAGCGTAGACCCAGCGGCAGCCTCCTACGAGCAGTACTTC	CASSVDPAAASYEQYF